This T cell receptor (beta chain) comes out of a study of Graves' ophthalmopathy and Graves' hyperthyroidism. Study findings and constraints: With a specificity of 72.22% and a sensitivity of approximately 68%, the model predicted ophthalmopathy progression.

RNA served as the template for amplifying TCR beta CDR3 regions. Amplification began with first-round RT-PCR using HTBI primers, then second-round multiplex PCR was performed. TCRdb processed the multiplex PCR reads anew with MiXCR; each CDR3 protein has one entry. In the table there are over a million distinct CDR3 sequences, about two fifths of which are singletons. This clonotype was detected a few times. Its antigen is not known. In germline, CDR1 is LNHDA, CDR2 SQIVND (reference sequence). This CDR3 has 14 residues. Trimming took 6 bases from V and 6 from J, leaving 17 bases between them. Sequencing input: peripheral blood or thyroid tissue (not recorded which). The V gene is TRBV19, the J gene TRBJ1-1, with D possibly being TRBD1 (6 bases). The clonotype originates from an adult man with Graves' hyperthyroidism. CDR3: CASSPTGNSAEAFF. For the CDR3, the DNA is TGTGCCAGTAGCCCAACAGGGAATAGTGCTGAAGCTTTCTTT.